This is a list of T cell receptor beta chains from one sample in a study of blood T cell repertoires in COVID-19. Libraries were prepared by immunoSEQ multiplex PCR; TCRdb keeps only in-frame clonotypes and omits some of them. Of 200,000 or so clones listed, about 80% are singletons. The material sequenced was PBMCs or T cells enriched from blood (not recorded which). Source of these receptors: a man in his forties who had recovered from COVID-19. The CDR3 runs from the conserved cysteine through the conserved F or W. D genes are given only for firm matches. Expanded clones are given a class, and other clones once, few, many or no size at all.

j_call v_call d_call clone_size cdr3_nt cdr3_aa
TRBJ1-5 TRBV21-1 . . TGTGCCAGCAGCGGGGCCGGGACAGGGGGCGAGCGGGGCAATCAGCCCCAGCATTTT CASSGAGTGGERGNQPQHF
TRBJ2-2 TRBV6-1 TRBD1 . TGTGCCAGCAGTGAACCATACCGGACAGGGAGTACCGGGGAGCTGTTTTTT CASSEPYRTGSTGELFF
TRBJ1-5 TRBV19 . . TGTGCCAGTAGTATAGGAAGGGCAGGGATTAATCAGCCCCAGCATTTT CASSIGRAGINQPQHF
TRBJ2-6 TRBV27 . . TGTGCCAGCAGTCCTACACCGCCGACAGGCGCTGGGGCCAACGTCCTGACTTTC CASSPTPPTGAGANVLTF
TRBJ2-7 TRBV7-6 TRBD2 . TGTGCCAGCAGCTTAGAAGCGGGGACCTACGAGCAGTACTTC CASSLEAGTYEQYF
TRBJ1-1 TRBV12-3/TRBV12-4 . . TGTGCCAGCAGAAGTCCTCTGGCCACTGAAGCTTTCTTT CASRSPLATEAFF
TRBJ1-5 TRBV5-8 . once TGTGCCAGCAGCTTATACACTTTCAGGGGTAGCAATCAGCCCCAGCATTTT CASSLYTFRGSNQPQHF
TRBJ1-1 TRBV21-1 . . TGTGCCAGCGGACGTCAACAGGGGGAGAACACTGAAGCTTTCTTT CASGRQQGENTEAFF
TRBJ2-7 TRBV28 TRBD1 . TGTGCCAGCAGTCGACAGGGGGCCTACGAGCAGTACTTC CASSRQGAYEQYF
TRBJ1-1 TRBV15 TRBD1 . TGTGCCACCAGCATACCCGGGACAGGGATTTCTGAAGCTTTCTTT CATSIPGTGISEAFF
TRBJ2-7 TRBV6-1 TRBD1 . TGTGCCAGCAGTGAGAACAGGGGGAACGAGCAGTACTTC CASSENRGNEQYF
TRBJ2-3 TRBV6-5 . . TGTGCCAGCAGTTACTCAGGCACCTACAGTACAGATACGCAGTATTTT CASSYSGTYSTDTQYF
TRBJ1-1 TRBV29-1 TRBD1 . TGCAGCGCCTTTGACAGGGGTACTGAAGCTTTCTTT CSAFDRGTEAFF
TRBJ2-3 TRBV7-4 TRBD2 . TGTGCCAGCAGGCTTGGGTCTGGGACTAGCGGGGGCCACGTCGGGTTGGATACGCAGTATTTT CASRLGSGTSGGHVGLDTQYF
TRBJ1-1 TRBV16 . . TGTGCCAGCTTACAAAGGGGGGGTTCGGCGAACACTGAAGCTTTCTTT CASLQRGGSANTEAFF
TRBJ1-6 TRBV19 TRBD1 . TGTGCCAGTAGTTCCGGGACAGGGGCCTCACCCCTCCACTTT CASSSGTGASPLHF
TRBJ2-4 TRBV3-1/TRBV3-2 TRBD1 few TGTGCCAGCAGTTCGGGACAGGGGAAAAACATTCAGTACTTC CASSSGQGKNIQYF
TRBJ1-1 TRBV7-9 . . TGTGCCAGCAGCCCCATTACAGGAAACACTGAAGCTTTCTTT CASSPITGNTEAFF
TRBJ2-6 TRBV4-3 . . TGCGCCAGCAGCCGCGGATTCTCAGGGGCTGGGGCCAACGTCCTGACTTTC CASSRGFSGAGANVLTF
TRBJ1-6 TRBV2 TRBD1 . TGTGCCAGCAGTGGGACAGGATATAATTCACCCCTCCACTTT CASSGTGYNSPLHF
TRBJ1-2 TRBV4-1 TRBD1 . TGCGCCAGCAGCCAAGCAGGGGGCTCTGTCTATGGCTACACCTTC CASSQAGGSVYGYTF
TRBJ1-5 TRBV30 . once TGTGCCTGGAAGGAGGAGTGGCTAGGCGGCAATCAGCCCCAGCATTTT CAWKEEWLGGNQPQHF
TRBJ1-4 TRBV2 . . TGTGCCAGCAGTAGGAACAGGGCCGATAATGAAAAACTGTTTTTT CASSRNRADNEKLFF
TRBJ1-2 TRBV6-1 TRBD1 once TGTGCCAGCAGTGAGGAAGGGACAGTTTATGGCTACACCTTC CASSEEGTVYGYTF
TRBJ2-3 TRBV24-1 . . TGTGCCACCAGTGATTCACGACTCGCCGGCACAGATACGCAGTATTTT CATSDSRLAGTDTQYF
TRBJ1-5 TRBV28 . . TGTGCCAGCAGGCAGGGGTTCGGATATCAGCCCCAGCATTTT CASRQGFGYQPQHF
TRBJ1-2 TRBV20-1 TRBD1 . TGCAGTGCTAGTACAGGGGGCGATGGCTACACCTTC CSASTGGDGYTF
TRBJ1-3 TRBV10-3 TRBD1 . TGTGCCATCAGGACAGGGGGCGACACCATATATTTT CAIRTGGDTIYF
TRBJ2-7 TRBV10-3 TRBD2 . TGTGCCATCAGTGAGACTGGACTAGCGATCGACGAGCAGTACTTC CAISETGLAIDEQYF
TRBJ2-7 TRBV4-1 TRBD1 . TGCGCCAGCAGCCCTTCCGTGGACAGGTACTACTACGAGCAGTACTTC CASSPSVDRYYYEQYF
TRBJ2-1 TRBV19 . . TGTGCCAGTAGTATCACCATGGGGGGCTCCTACAATGAGCAGTTCTTC CASSITMGGSYNEQFF